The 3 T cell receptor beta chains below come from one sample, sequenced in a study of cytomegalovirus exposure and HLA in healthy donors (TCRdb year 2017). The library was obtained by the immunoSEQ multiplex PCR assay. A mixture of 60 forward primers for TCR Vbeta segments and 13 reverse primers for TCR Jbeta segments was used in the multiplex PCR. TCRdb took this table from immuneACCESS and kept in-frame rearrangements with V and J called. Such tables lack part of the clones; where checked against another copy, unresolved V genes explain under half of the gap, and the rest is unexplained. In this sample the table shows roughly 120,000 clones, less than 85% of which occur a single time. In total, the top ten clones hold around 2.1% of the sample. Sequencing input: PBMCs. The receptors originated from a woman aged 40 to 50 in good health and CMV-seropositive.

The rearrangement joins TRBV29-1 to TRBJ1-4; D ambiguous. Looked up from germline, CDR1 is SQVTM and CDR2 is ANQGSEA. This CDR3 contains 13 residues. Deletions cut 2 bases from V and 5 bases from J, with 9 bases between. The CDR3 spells CSVESGKNEKLFF. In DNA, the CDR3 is TGCAGCGTTGAAAGTGGCAAGAATGAAAAACTGTTTTTT.

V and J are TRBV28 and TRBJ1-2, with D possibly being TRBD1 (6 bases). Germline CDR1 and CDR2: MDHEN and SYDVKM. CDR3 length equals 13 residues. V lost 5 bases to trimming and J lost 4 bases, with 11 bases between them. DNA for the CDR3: TGTGCCAGCAGTAGAAGGGACATCTATGGCTACACCTTC. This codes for CASSRRDIYGYTF.

The CDR3 loop reads CASSQGQGANYGYTF. The CDR3 nucleotides are TGCGCCAGCAGCCAAGGACAGGGGGCTAACTATGGCTACACCTTC. The V and J genes are TRBV4-1 and TRBJ1-2, with TRBD1 identical over 9 bases. V shed 1 base, J shed 0 bases, and the junction held 0 bases outside the gene matches. The length of the CDR3 is 15 residues. Germline V gene lookup returns CDR1 MGHRA and CDR2 YSYEKL.